Listed here is a single T cell receptor (beta chain). All donors came from Russia, were Caucasian and healthy, and spanned ages roughly 6 to 100. Per the germline V gene, CDR1 is MNHEY and CDR2 is SVGAGI. This CDR3 contains 13 residues. PCR was performed a second time for about 7 to 11 cycles using a sample-barcoded 5' primer and a J-beta primer mix. TCRdb reanalysed the 5' RACE reads using MiXCR and keeps one entry per CDR3 protein. The table has fewer than 800,000 distinct CDR3 sequences, roughly 20% seen once; the top ten hold roughly 3.6%. These data come from a study of blood T cells in healthy people across ages.

The chain employs TRBV6-5 and TRBJ2-5, with a possible D match to TRBD2 (5 bases). The end of the DNA fits TRBJ2-7 better, so the J call may be wrong. The sample taken for sequencing was blood. The sequence derives from a man aged 65-85 years in good health. DNA of the CDR3: TGTGCCAGCAGTTACTCGAGGGCTGGCGAGCAGTACTTC. Translation: CASSYSRAGEQYF.